This T cell receptor (beta chain) is from a study of blood T cell repertoires in COVID-19. About the study: Samples representing acute and convalescent COVID-19 were sourced from the United States, Italy and Spain. PBMCs, B-cell-depleted T cells, or T cells were the source of the cDNA or gDNA that made up the material.

Under the authors' procedure: Reference gene primer amplification yielded estimated nucleated cell counts. Here immunoSEQ multiplex PCR was the method, and the copy in TCRdb shows in-frame clones only, minus some. Clone size and the V and J calls come from that table; the DNA yielded D and trimming. The sample shows about 75,000 clones, roughly 88% of them seen only once. Deletions cut 3 bases from V and 6 bases from J, with 7 bases between. The CDR3 extends over 12 amino acids. Sequencing was performed on peripheral blood. The chain links TRBV12-3 or TRBV12-4 to TRBJ2-3; tentatively, D is TRBD2 (6 bases). The source is a woman aged 50 to 65 with acute or convalescent COVID-19. The CDR3 nucleotides are TGTGCCAGCAGTTTCGGAGGGGATACGCAGTATTTT. This encodes CASSFGGDTQYF.